This TCR beta chain was identified during a study of blood T cell repertoires in COVID-19 (dated by TCRdb to between 2020 and 2021). Notes on the research overall: Samples from collaborators originated in the United States, Italy and Spain and spanned both the acute and convalescent phases of COVID-19. The material from the prospective study consisted of cDNA or gDNA derived from T cells, B-cell-depleted T cells, or PBMCs. Subjects who had been exposed to COVID-19, were actively infected with it, or had recovered from it provided the deeply sampled blood TCRbeta repertoires that made up the dataset. The repertoires were released in a freely available public database meant as a resource for research on the immune response to SARS-CoV-2. The samples were drawn from the first 160 participants of the ongoing ImmuneRACE study and from 1,254 subjects provided by 6 global collaborators. Sample metadata almost always included a de-identified subject ID, COVID-19 status, age in years and sex. Where available, HLA class I and class II types were taken from metadata supplied by the sample provider and were not determined by assay-based typing. Here is what the overall study found, with its caveats: How much clinical and demographic metadata was included differed by source and by participant, and the metadata was provided uncurated.

About this clone: The clone's antigen remains unknown. No much larger clone is present one base from it, and per-base qualities are unavailable.

The immunoSEQ Assay, a bias-controlled multiplex PCR, was used to amplify TCRbeta CDR3 regions from genomic DNA. The authors' analysis ran thus. The number of nucleated cells in each sample was estimated by amplification of reference gene primers within the assay. Sequence reads were collapsed and filtered to measure the absolute abundance of every unique TCRbeta CDR3 rearrangement. Productive Simpson clonality was computed per sample as the square root of Simpson's diversity index over productive rearrangements. TCRdb took this table from immuneACCESS and kept in-frame rearrangements with V and J called. Such tables lack part of the clones; where checked against another copy, unresolved V genes explain under half of the gap, and the rest is unexplained. V and J calls and clone size are given by that table; D and trimming were obtained from the DNA. This sample lists 300,000 or so clones; around 92% were detected once. The ten largest make up 5% to 7% of the sample.

A second Seattle source provided samples from volunteer blood donors who had recovered from COVID-19. The collaborating institutions used their own protocols to collect whole blood in K2EDTA tubes. Collaborator samples were shipped for TCRbeta analysis as frozen whole blood, isolated PBMCs, or DNA extracted from either sample type. Relative to germline, V is 1 base shorter and J is 6 bases shorter, with 7 bases between their ends. Spanning cysteine to phenylalanine, the CDR3 consists of 13 amino acids. Only the CDR3 part of the read is kept: 39 bases, read in frame from the first base. The germline V gene specifies SGDLS as CDR1 and YYNGEE as CDR2.

This sequence originates from a man aged 18-30 years who had recovered from COVID-19. Recombination joined TRBV9 with TRBJ2-2, with the D gene call left open. The material sequenced was peripheral blood. For the CDR3, the sequence is CASSVLSAGELFF. The DNA is as follows: TGTGCCAGCAGCGTATTAAGCGCCGGGGAGCTGTTTTTT. The reference TRBV9 and TRBJ2-2 proteins fill in what lies around the CDR3, so the full variable domain reads DSGVTQTPKHLITATGQRVTLRCSPRSGDLSVYWYQQSLDQGLQFLIQYYNGEERAKGNILERFSAQQFPDLHSELNLSSLELGDSALYFCASSVLSAGELFFGEGSRLTVL.